The 6 T cell receptor beta chains listed next were all sequenced from one sample in a study of blood T cell repertoires in COVID-19. Produced via immunoSEQ multiplex PCR; TCRdb's table is partial and in-frame only. The sample shows 100,000 to 130,000 clones, 88% of them seen only once. Sequenced material: peripheral blood. The receptors were sampled from a human donor in a cohort sampled during active COVID-19.

The rearrangement joins TRBV28 to TRBJ1-5; 7 positions agree with TRBD1. V shed 6 bases and J 11 bases; nucleotides not matched to a gene: 4. This CDR3 has 11 amino acids. The V gene's germline CDR1 is MDHEN and CDR2 SYDVKM. CDR3 in amino acids: CASSRQGTQHF. CDR3 DNA: TGTGCCAGCAGCAGACAGGGTACCCAGCATTTT.

The rearrangement uses TRBV19 and TRBJ2-7; TRBD1 is a possible D gene (5 bases). Germline V lookup: CDR1 LNHDA, CDR2 SQIVND (reference sequence). Between the trimmed V and J ends, which lost 10 bases and 5 bases, there was a span of 15 bases. This CDR3 contains 12 residues. The CDR3 is CATGSARDEQYF. As DNA, the CDR3 is TGTGCCACCGGGTCGGCCAGGGACGAGCAGTACTTC.

The V and J genes are TRBV3-1 (or the pseudogene TRBV3-2) and TRBJ2-1; TRBD2 aligns across 8 bases. J was trimmed by 6 bases and V by 0 bases; bases with no gene match: 7. Per the germline V gene, CDR1 is LGHDT and CDR2 is YNNKEL (reference sequence). CDR3 length equals 16 residues. The CDR3 sequence: CASSQEGRGGPNEQFF. The CDR3, as DNA: TGTGCCAGCAGCCAAGAAGGTCGCGGGGGGCCCAATGAGCAGTTCTTC.

This clone appeared a single time. This chain connects TRBV27 to TRBJ1-4; TRBD1 agrees at 8 bases. There are 18 residues in the CDR3. With V trimmed by 1 base and J by 5 bases, 12 bases remained unmatched. Germline loops: CDR1 MNHEY, CDR2 SMNVEV (reference sequence). The CDR3 region has the DNA TGTGCCAGCAGTTTATATAGCCCAGGGACAGGACCGAATGAAAAACTGTTTTTT. Amino acids: CASSLYSPGTGPNEKLFF. The full variable domain, completed using reference TRBV27 and TRBJ1-4, is EAQVTQNPRYLITVTGKKLTVTCSQNMNHEYMSWYRQDPGLGLRQIYYSMNVEVTDKGDVPEGYKVSRKEKRNFPLILESPSPNQTSLYFCASSLYSPGTGPNEKLFFGSGTQLSVL.

V usage is TRBV5-1 and J usage is TRBJ1-3; D is uncertain. Germline lookup yields CDR1 SGHRS and CDR2 YFSETQ. CDR3 length: 17 amino acids. V was shortened by 2 bases and J by 4 bases, with 19 bases between the two germline ends. CDR3 region: CASSFNGGTSSGNTIYF. The DNA for the CDR3 is TGCGCCAGCAGCTTTAATGGAGGAACTAGCTCCGGAAACACCATATATTTT.

The rearrangement links TRBV24-1 to TRBJ2-2; 10 bases match TRBD2. This CDR3 has 20 residues. In germline, CDR1 is KGHDR, CDR2 SFDVKD. The J segment lost 8 bases and the V segment lost 1 base, leaving 18 bases of the junction unmatched. Here the CDR3 reads CATSDFWSPLQRGGPGELFF. CDR3 in DNA: TGTGCCACCAGTGATTTCTGGAGCCCTCTACAGCGGGGGGGCCCTGGGGAGCTGTTTTTT.